The T cell receptor beta chain under discussion was sequenced for a study of blood T cell repertoires in COVID-19. Study overall: Acute and convalescent COVID-19 specimens originated in the United States, Italy and Spain. The analysed material was cDNA or gDNA that came from T cells, B-cell-depleted T cells, or PBMCs.

The germline V gene encodes CDR1 SGHRS and CDR2 YFSETQ. This CDR3 spans 14 amino acids. The V and J ends lost 4 bases and 2 bases, in that order; junction bases with no gene match: 3. Authors' methods: Estimation of nucleated cell counts relied on the amplification of reference gene primers. The protocol was immunoSEQ multiplex PCR, while the TCRdb copy is restricted to in-frame clones and leaves out a portion. D and trimming were read from the DNA, whereas the V and J calls and clone size are those reported in that table. Of some 140,000 clones listed, approximately 82% are singletons. The rearrangement joins TRBV5-1 to TRBJ2-7; 10 nucleotides line up with TRBD2. The sequence was collected from a man between 60 and 75 years old who had recovered from COVID-19. Sample: peripheral blood. The CDR3 sequence: CASSPTSGPYEQYF. The CDR3 DNA reads TGCGCCAGCAGCCCGACTAGCGGGCCCTACGAGCAGTACTTC.